Below, one TCR beta chain is given with its context. The target antigen is unknown. This record belongs to a study of CD8+ T cells in alopecia areata. On the study more broadly: Patients received oral tofacitinib, 5 to 10 mg twice daily, for moderate-to-severe alopecia areata. Patients took tofacitinib for 6 to 18 months, followed by 6 drug-free months.

Overall study findings and caveats: Shared TCR sequences were less clear between patients than in mice, possibly partly from HLA diversity. Affected lesional scalp, above all in alopecia totalis/universalis, was more clonal than normal scalp.

cDNA serving as the sequencing template came from extracted, reverse transcribed RNA. TCRdb's copy holds only in-frame clones and misses some; the assay was immunoSEQ multiplex PCR. The repertoire holds about 69,000 clones, with approximately 60% as singletons. The germline V gene has CDR1 SGDLS and CDR2 YYNGEE. CDR3 length: 13 amino acids. V lost 0 bases to trimming and J lost 3 bases, with 3 bases between them. V is TRBV9 and J is TRBJ2-2; D is undetermined. The TCR comes from a human donor with alopecia areata. The material sequenced was CD8+ T cells sorted from blood, taken at week 0. The CDR3 sequence: CASSVGDTGELFF. DNA of the CDR3: TGTGCCAGCAGCGTAGGGGACACCGGGGAGCTGTTTTTT.